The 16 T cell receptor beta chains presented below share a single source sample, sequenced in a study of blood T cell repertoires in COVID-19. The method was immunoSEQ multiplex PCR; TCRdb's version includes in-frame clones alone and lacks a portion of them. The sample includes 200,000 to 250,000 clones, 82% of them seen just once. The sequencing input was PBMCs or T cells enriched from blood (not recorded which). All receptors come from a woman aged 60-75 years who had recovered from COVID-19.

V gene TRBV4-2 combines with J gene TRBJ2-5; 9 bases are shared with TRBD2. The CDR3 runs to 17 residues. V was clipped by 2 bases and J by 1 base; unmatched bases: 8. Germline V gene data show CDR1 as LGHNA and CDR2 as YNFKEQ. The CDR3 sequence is CASSQRGSGSGQETQYF. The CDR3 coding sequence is TGTGCCAGCAGCCAAAGGGGTAGCGGGAGTGGCCAAGAGACCCAGTACTTC.

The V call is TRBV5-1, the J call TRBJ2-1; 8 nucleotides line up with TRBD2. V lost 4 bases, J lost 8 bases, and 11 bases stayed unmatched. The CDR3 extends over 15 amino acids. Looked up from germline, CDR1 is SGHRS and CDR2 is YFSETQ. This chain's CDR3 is CASSDSGGPGDEQFF. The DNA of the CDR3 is TGCGCCAGCAGCGATTCGGGAGGGCCTGGGGATGAGCAGTTCTTC.

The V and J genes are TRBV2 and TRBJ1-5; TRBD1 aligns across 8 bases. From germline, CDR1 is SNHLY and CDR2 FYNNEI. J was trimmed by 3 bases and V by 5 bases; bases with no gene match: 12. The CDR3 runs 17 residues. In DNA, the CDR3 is TGTGCCAGCAGTTCTGACAGGGGTTCCTCATACAATCAGCCCCAGCATTTT. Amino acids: CASSSDRGSSYNQPQHF.

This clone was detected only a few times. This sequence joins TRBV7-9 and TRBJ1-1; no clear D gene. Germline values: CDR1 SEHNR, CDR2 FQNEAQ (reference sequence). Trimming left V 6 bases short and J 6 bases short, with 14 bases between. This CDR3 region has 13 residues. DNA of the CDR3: TGTGCCAGCAGACAAACGGCGGGCGCTGAAGCTTTCTTT. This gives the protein CASRQTAGAEAFF.

The DNA for the CDR3 is TGTGCCAGCAGCCCCCGGCTAGGGCCGGGAGCGGCCAGTGAGCAGTTCTTC. It specifies CASSPRLGPGAASEQFF. The chain carries TRBV7-9 and TRBJ2-1, with D possibly being TRBD2 (6 bases). The V gene's germline CDR1 is SEHNR and CDR2 FQNEAQ (reference sequence). The ends were cut back, 5 bases at V and 9 bases at J, with 26 bases in the middle. This CDR3 has 17 residues.

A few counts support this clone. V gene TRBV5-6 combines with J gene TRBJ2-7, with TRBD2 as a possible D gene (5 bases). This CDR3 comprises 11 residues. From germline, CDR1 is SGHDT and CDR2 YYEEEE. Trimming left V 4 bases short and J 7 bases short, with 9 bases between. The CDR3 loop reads CASSRDLEQYF. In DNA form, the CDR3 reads TGTGCCAGCAGCCGGGATCTGGAGCAGTACTTC.

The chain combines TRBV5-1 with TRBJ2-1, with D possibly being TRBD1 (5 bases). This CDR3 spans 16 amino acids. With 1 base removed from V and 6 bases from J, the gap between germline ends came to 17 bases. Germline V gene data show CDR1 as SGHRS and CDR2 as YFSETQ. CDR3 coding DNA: TGCGCCAGCAGCTTGACAGCGCAGGGTTTGGCCAATGAGCAGTTCTTC. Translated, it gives CASSLTAQGLANEQFF.

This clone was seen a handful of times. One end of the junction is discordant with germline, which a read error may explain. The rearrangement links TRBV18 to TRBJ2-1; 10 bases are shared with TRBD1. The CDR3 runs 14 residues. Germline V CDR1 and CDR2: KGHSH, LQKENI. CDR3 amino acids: CASSPRDRGDEQFF. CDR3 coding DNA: TGTGCCAGCTCCCCACGGGACAGGGGAGATGAGCAGTTCTTC.

CDR3 DNA sequence: TGCAGCGTTGCTTTAGGGGGCGAGGGCACTGAAGCTTTCTTT. Translated: CSVALGGEGTEAFF. The chain uses TRBV29-1 and TRBJ1-1, with 7 bases identical to TRBD1. Germline values: CDR1 SQVTM, CDR2 ANQGSEA. This CDR3 is built from 14 residues. J lost 4 bases, V lost 4 bases, and 9 bases had no gene match. Full variable domain (remainder filled in from reference TRBV29-1 and TRBJ1-1): SAVISQKPSRDICQRGTSLTIQCQVDSQVTMMFWYRQQPGQSLTLIATANQGSEATYESGFVIDKFPISRPNLTFSTLTVSNMSPEDSSIYLCSVALGGEGTEAFFGQGTRLTVV.

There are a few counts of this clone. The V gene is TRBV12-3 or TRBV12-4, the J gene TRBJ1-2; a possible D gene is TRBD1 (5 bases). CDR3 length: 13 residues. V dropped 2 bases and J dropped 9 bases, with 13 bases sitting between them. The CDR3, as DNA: TGTGCCAGCAGTTTAATCAGGGCTGGGAGCTACACCTTC. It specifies CASSLIRAGSYTF.

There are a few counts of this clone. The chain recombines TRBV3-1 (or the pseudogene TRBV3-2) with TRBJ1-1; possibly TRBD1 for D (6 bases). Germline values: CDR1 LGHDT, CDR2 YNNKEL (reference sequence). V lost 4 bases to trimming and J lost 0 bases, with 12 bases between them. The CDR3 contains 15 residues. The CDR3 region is CASSPRDIMNTEAFF. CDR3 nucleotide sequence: TGTGCCAGCAGCCCCCGGGACATCATGAACACTGAAGCTTTCTTT.

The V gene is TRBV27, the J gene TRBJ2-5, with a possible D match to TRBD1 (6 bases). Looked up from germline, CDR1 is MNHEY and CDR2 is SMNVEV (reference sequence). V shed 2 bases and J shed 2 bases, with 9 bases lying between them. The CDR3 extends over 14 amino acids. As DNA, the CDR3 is TGTGCCAGCAGTTTACGACAGGCACAAGAGACCCAGTACTTC. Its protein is CASSLRQAQETQYF.

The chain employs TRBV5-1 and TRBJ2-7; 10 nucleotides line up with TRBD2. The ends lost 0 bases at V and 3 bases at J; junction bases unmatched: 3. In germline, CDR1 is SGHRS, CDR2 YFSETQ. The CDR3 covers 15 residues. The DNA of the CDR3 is TGCGCCAGCAGCTTGGTCGCTAGCGGGAGCTACGAGCAGTACTTC. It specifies CASSLVASGSYEQYF.

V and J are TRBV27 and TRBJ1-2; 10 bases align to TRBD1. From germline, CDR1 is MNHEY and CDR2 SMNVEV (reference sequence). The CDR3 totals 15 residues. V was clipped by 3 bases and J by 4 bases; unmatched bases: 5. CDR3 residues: CASSLTGGPGYGYTF. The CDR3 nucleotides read TGTGCCAGCAGTTTGACAGGGGGCCCGGGCTATGGCTACACCTTC.

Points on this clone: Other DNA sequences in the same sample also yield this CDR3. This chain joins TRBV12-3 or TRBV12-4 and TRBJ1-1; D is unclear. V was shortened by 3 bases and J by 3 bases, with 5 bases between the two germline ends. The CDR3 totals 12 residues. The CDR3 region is CASSFADTEAFF. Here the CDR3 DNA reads TGTGCCAGCAGTTTCGCGGACACTGAAGCTTTCTTT.

The CDR3 reads CASSLTAATTNEKLFF. The CDR3 DNA follows: TGTGCCAGCAGTCTGACAGCTGCCACAACTAATGAAAAACTGTTTTTT. This chain uses TRBV27 with TRBJ1-4, with D tentatively TRBD1 (5 bases). With 5 bases removed from V and 0 bases from J, the gap between germline ends came to 13 bases. Germline-derived CDR1 and CDR2 are MNHEY and SMNVEV (reference sequence). The CDR3 spans 16 residues.